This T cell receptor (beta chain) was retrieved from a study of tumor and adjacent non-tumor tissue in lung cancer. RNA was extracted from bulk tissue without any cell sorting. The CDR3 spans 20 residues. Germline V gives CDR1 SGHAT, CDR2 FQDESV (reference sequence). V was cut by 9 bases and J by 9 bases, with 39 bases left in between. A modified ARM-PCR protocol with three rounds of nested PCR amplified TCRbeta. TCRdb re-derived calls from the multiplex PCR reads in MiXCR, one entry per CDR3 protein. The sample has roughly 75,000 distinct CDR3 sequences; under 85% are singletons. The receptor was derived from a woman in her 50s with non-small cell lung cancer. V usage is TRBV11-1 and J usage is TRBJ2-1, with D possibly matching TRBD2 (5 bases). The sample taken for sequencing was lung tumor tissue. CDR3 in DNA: TGTGCCAGTAGCGCCACTCCCCGTTGGGTCCCATCCACAAGTATTGGTGAGCAGTTCTTC. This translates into CASSATPRWVPSTSIGEQFF.